One sample yielded the 24 T cell receptor beta chains listed below, sequenced in a study of shared clonotypes between healthy human individuals. Produced via immunoSEQ multiplex PCR; TCRdb's table is partial and in-frame only. The sample lists roughly 2,500,000 clones; 93% were seen once. The sample taken for sequencing was naive CD4+ T cells from PBMCs. Subset of the sample: CD45RA+ positively selected. These receptors came from a man between 18 and 35 years old in good health. Some clones in this sample may be carry-over from other donors' samples.

The chain links TRBV19 to TRBJ2-2; TRBD2 matches at 9 bases. In germline, CDR1 is LNHDA, CDR2 SQIVND (reference sequence). The V and J ends lost 4 bases and 0 bases, in that order; junction bases with no gene match: 9. CDR3 size: 18 residues. The CDR3 region has the DNA TGTGCCAGTAGTAACCTCAGGACTAGCGAAACGAACACCGGGGAGCTGTTTTTT. It is translated as CASSNLRTSETNTGELFF. Filled out from reference TRBV19 and TRBJ2-2, the complete variable domain reads DGGITQSPKYLFRKEGQNVTLSCEQNLNHDAMYWYRQDPGQGLRLIYYSQIVNDFQKGDIAEGYSVSREKKESFPLTVTSAQKNPTAFYLCASSNLRTSETNTGELFFGEGSRLTVL.

The chain carries TRBV28 and TRBJ1-5; no reliable D call. CDR1 MDHEN and CDR2 SYDVKM come from the germline V gene. The CDR3 spans 17 residues. Trimming left V 6 bases short and J 2 bases short, with 20 bases between. The DNA for the CDR3 is TGTGCCAGCAGCCCCGGACTTCGAGGGCCTCGCAATCAGCCCCAGCATTTT. Encoded protein: CASSPGLRGPRNQPQHF.

A remark on this clone: This same CDR3 is encoded by further DNA sequences in the sample. The chain carries TRBV27 and TRBJ1-3; no definite D call. The length of the CDR3 is 14 residues. V shed 4 bases and J shed 4 bases, with 11 bases lying between them. CDR1 MNHEY and CDR2 SMNVEV come from the germline V gene (reference sequence). This CDR3 reads CASSSRGSGNTIYF. The DNA of the CDR3 is TGTGCCAGCAGTTCTCGGGGATCCGGAAACACCATATATTTT.

The V gene is TRBV7-2, the J gene TRBJ2-5; the D gene is possibly TRBD2 (6 bases). V lost 3 bases, J lost 9 bases, and 17 bases lay in between. The V gene's germline CDR1 is SGHTA and CDR2 FQGNSA. This CDR3 is built from 14 residues. CDR3 loop: CASSFSTSSLSQYF. Here the CDR3 DNA reads TGTGCCAGCAGCTTTTCGACTAGTTCTCTGTCCCAGTACTTC.

The chain carries TRBV27 and TRBJ2-1; D possibly corresponds to TRBD2 (5 bases). The CDR3 contains 17 residues. V gave up 6 bases and J gave up 6 bases, with 24 bases separating them. Looked up from germline, CDR1 is MNHEY and CDR2 is SMNVEV (reference sequence). The CDR3 DNA is TGTGCCAGCAGCCCCTACCGGACCTTGGCGGGTCGCAATGAGCAGTTCTTC. Its protein product is CASSPYRTLAGRNEQFF.

V is TRBV28 and J is TRBJ2-7; 15 bases align to TRBD2. With V trimmed by 7 bases and J by 8 bases, 15 bases remained unmatched. The CDR3 has 17 amino acids. Germline V gene sequence: CDR1 MDHEN, CDR2 SYDVKM. The CDR3 loop reads CASIGLAGGPWAIQQYF. CDR3 DNA sequence: TGTGCCAGCATCGGACTAGCGGGAGGGCCCTGGGCCATCCAGCAGTACTTC.

The chain uses TRBV27 and TRBJ2-7; no reliable D call. This CDR3 region has 12 residues. V lost 6 bases to trimming and J lost 0 bases, with 6 bases between them. Germline assignment: CDR1 MNHEY and CDR2 SMNVEV (reference sequence). The CDR3 protein is CASRRSSYEQYF. CDR3 nucleotides: TGTGCCAGCAGAAGAAGCTCCTACGAGCAGTACTTC.

Comments on this clone: Other DNA sequences of this sample code for an identical CDR3. The V gene is TRBV19, the J gene TRBJ1-2; D might be TRBD1 (5 bases). Looked up from germline, CDR1 is LNHDA and CDR2 is SQIVND (reference sequence). The CDR3 is 13 residues long. V lost 3 bases and J lost 3, with 8 bases in between. CDR3 sequence reads: CASSIGRDYGYTF. CDR3 sequence (DNA): TGTGCCAGTAGTATCGGCAGGGACTATGGCTACACCTTC.

V is TRBV28 and J is TRBJ2-7; a possible D gene is TRBD1 (5 bases). The CDR3 loop spans 14 amino acids. CDR1 MDHEN and CDR2 SYDVKM come from the germline V gene. The V and J ends lost 4 bases and 4 bases respectively, with 14 bases between them. The CDR3 is CASSWKAGMYEQYF. The CDR3 DNA reads TGTGCCAGCAGTTGGAAGGCAGGGATGTACGAGCAGTACTTC.

The rearrangement links TRBV5-4 to TRBJ2-7; 11 nucleotides align to TRBD2. CDR3 length: 15 amino acids. Germline V gives CDR1 SGHNT, CDR2 YYREEE (reference sequence). V lost 5 bases, J lost 4 bases, and 8 bases stayed unmatched. The CDR3 region is CASSEGLAEFYEQYF. The CDR3 DNA sequence: TGTGCCAGCAGTGAGGGACTAGCGGAATTTTACGAGCAGTACTTC.

With regard to this clone: The sample carries other DNA sequences with the same CDR3. The gene calls are TRBV18 and TRBJ1-5; no reliable D call. This CDR3 comprises 13 residues. Trimming took 3 bases from V and 4 from J, leaving 7 bases between them. Looked up from germline, CDR1 is KGHSH and CDR2 is LQKENI. CDR3 region: CASSPGFNQPQHF. CDR3 nucleotides: TGTGCCAGCTCACCGGGATTTAATCAGCCCCAGCATTTT.

The gene calls are TRBV28 and TRBJ1-1; perhaps TRBD1 as D (6 bases). The CDR3 has 13 residues. Germline V CDR1 and CDR2: MDHEN, SYDVKM. Trimming took off 6 bases at V and 7 bases at J, with 15 bases between the two ends. CDR3 coding DNA: TGTGCCAGCAGCCTAGGGGGGGGTGTTGAAGCTTTCTTT. Residues: CASSLGGGVEAFF.

The J gene is TRBJ1-4, the V gene TRBV25-1; D unresolved. This CDR3 comprises 15 residues. Trimming took 1 base from V and 12 from J, leaving 18 bases between them. The germline CDR1 and CDR2 sequences are MGHDK and SYGVNS. Here the CDR3 reads CASSELEETSLELFF. The CDR3 DNA reads TGTGCCAGCAGTGAATTAGAGGAAACATCGTTGGAACTGTTTTTT.

The V call is TRBV4-2, the J call TRBJ2-3, with D unresolved. This CDR3 spans 17 amino acids. The V gene's germline CDR1 is LGHNA and CDR2 YNFKEQ. Trimming removed 0 bases from V and 0 bases from J, with 13 bases in between. The CDR3 nucleotides read TGTGCCAGCAGCCAAGATAACGACCCCCGTAGCACAGATACGCAGTATTTT. This encodes CASSQDNDPRSTDTQYF.

The chain is built from TRBV28 and TRBJ1-2, with D perhaps TRBD1 (5 bases). V was trimmed by 6 bases and J by 4 bases, leaving 15 bases between them. This CDR3 has 14 residues. The germline V gene has CDR1 MDHEN and CDR2 SYDVKM. CDR3 sequence: CASRGETALYGYTF. CDR3 DNA sequence: TGTGCCAGCAGGGGGGAGACGGCCCTCTATGGCTACACCTTC.

The chain couples TRBV5-5 to TRBJ1-1; D may be TRBD1 (5 bases). CDR1 and CDR2 from the germline V gene are SGHKS and YYEKEE (reference sequence). The CDR3 is 15 amino acids. The germline V and J ends were trimmed by 4 bases and 0 bases, with 13 bases remaining between them. CDR3 sequence reads: CASSRGGTMNTEAFF. DNA of the CDR3: TGTGCCAGCAGCCGCGGAGGGACTATGAACACTGAAGCTTTCTTT.

The chain couples TRBV4-1 to TRBJ2-7, with D maybe TRBD1 (6 bases). The CDR3 loop spans 16 amino acids. Germline CDR1 is MGHRA and CDR2 is YSYEKL. Trimming removed 0 bases at V and 3 bases at J, with 15 bases between. CDR3 protein: CASSQDPDSGYYEQYF. In nucleotides, the CDR3 is TGCGCCAGCAGCCAAGATCCGGACAGTGGGTACTACGAGCAGTACTTC.

The chain recombines TRBV5-8 with TRBJ2-5; 13 positions agree with TRBD2. Germline assignment: CDR1 SGHTS and CDR2 YDEGEE. V lost 3 bases, J lost 2 bases, and 4 bases stayed unmatched. The CDR3 loop spans 16 amino acids. CDR3 DNA: TGTGCCAGCAGCTACGGGACTAGCGGGATACAAGAGACCCAGTACTTC. This translates into CASSYGTSGIQETQYF.

V is TRBV7-6 and J is TRBJ2-7; 8 bases are a match to TRBD2. J lost 2 bases, V lost 3 bases, and 0 bases had no gene match. This CDR3 comprises 13 residues. Germline CDR1 is SGHVS and CDR2 is FNYEAQ. The CDR3 spells CASSFSGAYEQYF. CDR3 in DNA: TGTGCCAGCAGCTTTAGCGGGGCCTACGAGCAGTACTTC. The full variable domain, its missing parts supplied by reference TRBV7-6 and TRBJ2-7, is GAGVSQSPRYKVTKRGQDVALRCDPISGHVSLYWYRQALGQGPEFLTYFNYEAQQDKSGLPNDRFSAERPEGSISTLTIQRTEQRDSAMYRCASSFSGAYEQYFGPGTRLTVT.

The J gene is TRBJ2-5, the V gene TRBV5-1; 10 bases are a match to TRBD1. Losses at the gene ends were 5 bases for V and 10 bases for J; bases not matched to a gene: 5. There are 12 residues in the CDR3. CDR1 SGHRS and CDR2 YFSETQ come from the germline V gene. The CDR3, as DNA: TGCGCCAGCAGTGACAGGGGGCTAGACCAGTACTTC. Translation: CASSDRGLDQYF.

Comment on this clone: Distinct nucleotide sequences in the sample also encode this CDR3. V gene TRBV9 combines with J gene TRBJ2-1; D remains unclear. Trimming cost V 0 bases and J 4 bases, with 8 bases left between them. Germline V gene sequence: CDR1 SGDLS, CDR2 YYNGEE. The CDR3 consists of 14 residues. The CDR3 reads CASSVGPRYNEQFF. CDR3 in DNA: TGTGCCAGCAGCGTAGGTCCGAGGTACAATGAGCAGTTCTTC.

Remarks on this clone: Other nucleotide sequences in the sample specify the same CDR3. J is TRBJ1-1 and V is TRBV5-1; D gene unclear. CDR1 and CDR2 from the germline V gene are SGHRS and YFSETQ. CDR3 length: 14 amino acids. Trimming cost V 1 base and J 1 base, with 8 bases left between them. This CDR3 is CASSLSPGNTEAFF. The CDR3 DNA is TGCGCCAGCAGCTTGTCCCCAGGGAACACTGAAGCTTTCTTT.

The chain carries TRBV6-6 and TRBJ2-5; TRBD1 might be the D (5 bases). V lost 5 bases to trimming and J lost 7 bases, with 11 bases between them. Germline V gene data show CDR1 as MNHNY and CDR2 as SVGAGI (reference sequence). The CDR3 runs 12 residues. The CDR3 region is CASSGPGATQYF. The CDR3 DNA reads TGTGCCAGCAGTGGCCCTGGGGCGACCCAGTACTTC.

A remark on this clone: Other nucleotide sequences from this sample produce the same CDR3. The V call is TRBV7-9, the J call TRBJ1-5; 8 nucleotides match TRBD1. CDR1 SEHNR and CDR2 FQNEAQ come from the germline V gene (reference sequence). CDR3 length: 15 amino acids. The V and J ends lost 3 bases and 4 bases, in that order; junction bases with no gene match: 5. CDR3 region: CASSLGQAFNQPQHF. The CDR3 coding sequence is TGTGCCAGCAGCTTGGGACAGGCGTTTAATCAGCCCCAGCATTTT.